The entry below gives a single T cell receptor beta chain sequence along with its context. The data were produced by immunoSEQ multiplex PCR, yet TCRdb's version contains in-frame clones alone and is incomplete. The profile shows approximately 1,500,000 clones, roughly 96% of them singletons. This specimen belongs to a study of shared clonotypes between healthy human individuals. Germline values: CDR1 SNHLY, CDR2 FYNNEI. The CDR3 is made up of 14 amino acids. V trimming: 7 bases; J trimming: 11 bases; junction bases outside the gene matches: 11. The sequenced sample consisted of naive CD4+ T cells sorted from blood. The subset denotes: CD45RA+ positively selected. The chain links TRBV2 to TRBJ1-1; TRBD1 aligns across 12 bases. The source is a man younger than 40 in good health. The DNA of the CDR3 is TGTGCCAGCACCGCGGGACAGGGGGCGGTTGATGCTTTCTTT. It codes for CASTAGQGAVDAFF. Using reference TRBV2 and TRBJ1-1 for the parts outside the CDR3, the full variable domain is EPEVTQTPSHQVTQMGQEVILRCVPISNHLYFYWYRQILGQKVEFLVSFYNNEISEKSEIFDDQFSVERPDGSNFTLKIRSTKLEDSAMYFCASTAGQGAVDAFFGQGTRLTVV.